This entry lists 25 T cell receptor beta chains sequenced from one sample in a study of T-cell reconstitution after alpha-beta-depleted transplantation in children. During its preparation, the TCRbeta library received unique molecular identifiers. Using its own MiXCR run on the PCR reads, TCRdb lists one record per CDR3 protein. The sample has 490,000 or so distinct CDR3 sequences; 12% are singletons. This material consisted of PBMCs from the stem cell graft donor, taken from the stem cell graft. The receptors stem from a human donor who donated a stem cell graft to a child with combined immunodeficiency.

This clonotype was counted ten times or more. This chain uses TRBV6-6 with TRBJ2-3; D call uncertain. The CDR3 length is 13 residues. V was pared by 7 bases and J by 0 bases, with 8 bases between. Germline V lookup: CDR1 MNHNY, CDR2 SVGAGI (reference sequence). CDR3 nucleotides: TGTGCCAGCATACGGGTCAGCACAGATACGCAGTATTTT. It encodes CASIRVSTDTQYF.

This clonotype was detected many times. The genes are TRBV6-4 and TRBJ2-1, with D uncertain. Trimming removed 4 bases at V and 7 bases at J, with 14 bases between. The CDR3 loop spans 14 amino acids. Germline values: CDR1 MRHNA, CDR2 SNTAGT. The DNA of the CDR3 is TGTGCCAGCAGTGTGGGCGCCAGTCTTAATGAGCAGTTCTTC. Protein sequence: CASSVGASLNEQFF.

The chain combines TRBV14 with TRBJ1-2, with a possible D match to TRBD1 (5 bases). This CDR3 is 14 amino acids long. The germline V gene has CDR1 SGHDN and CDR2 FVKESK. The V and J ends lost 8 bases and 5 bases respectively, with 18 bases between them. CDR3 in DNA: TGTGCCAGCGGCAGGCAGGGAGCGCCGTATGGCTACACCTTC. Protein sequence: CASGRQGAPYGYTF.

The sample holds a few counts of this clonotype. This chain joins TRBV20-1 and TRBJ2-5, with TRBD2 matching 14 bases. Trimming took 4 bases from V and 1 from J; bases not matched to a gene: 5. This CDR3 is 16 amino acids long. Germline CDR1 and CDR2: DFQATT and SNEGSKA (reference sequence). The CDR3 protein is CSATRTSGRIQETQYF. In nucleotides, the CDR3 is TGCAGTGCTACCAGGACTAGCGGGAGGATCCAAGAGACCCAGTACTTC.

The CDR3 DNA follows: TGTGCCAGCAGCCCCCGGAGGGGAGGAGCCGGGGAGCTGTTTTTT. Its protein product is CASSPRRGGAGELFF. This chain connects TRBV7-8 to TRBJ2-2; TRBD2 might be the D (6 bases). V lost 5 bases, J lost 6 bases, and 16 bases lay in between. Germline V gene sequence: CDR1 SGHVS, CDR2 FQNEAQ. The CDR3 has 15 residues.

This clonotype was seen many times. This sequence joins TRBV6-4 and TRBJ2-3; D possibly uses TRBD1 or TRBD2 (5 bases each). V gave up 4 bases and J gave up 0 bases, with 11 bases separating them. Germline loops: CDR1 MRHNA, CDR2 SNTAGT. This CDR3 contains 15 residues. The CDR3 DNA reads as TGTGCCAGCAGTGCCGGGACCGCTAGCACAGATACGCAGTATTTT. It encodes CASSAGTASTDTQYF.

The table lists this clonotype with a few counts. The CDR3 region is CASSLGQSFYEQYF. In DNA, the CDR3 is TGCGCCAGCAGCTTGGGACAGAGCTTTTACGAGCAGTACTTC. This chain uses TRBV5-1 with TRBJ2-7, with TRBD1 as a possible D gene (5 bases). The CDR3 runs 14 residues. V gave up 0 bases and J gave up 4 bases, with 11 bases separating them. Germline loops: CDR1 SGHRS, CDR2 YFSETQ.

This clonotype has only a few counts. This rearrangement joins TRBV18 to TRBJ2-1, with D possibly matching TRBD1 (5 bases). The CDR3 length is 15 residues. V lost 4 bases and J lost 8, with 18 bases in between. In germline, CDR1 is KGHSH, CDR2 LQKENI. CDR3 DNA: TGTGCCAGCTCACTTGGGCCAGGGTCGATCGATGAGCAGTTCTTC. Its translation is CASSLGPGSIDEQFF. The full variable domain, with the rest looked up from reference TRBV18 and TRBJ2-1, is NAGVMQNPRHLVRRRGQEARLRCSPMKGHSHVYWYRQLPEEGLKFMVYLQKENIIDESGMPKERFSAEFPKEGPSILRIQQVVRGDSAAYFCASSLGPGSIDEQFFGPGTRLTVL.

This chain uses TRBV9 with TRBJ2-7; D remains unclear. The CDR3 is made up of 14 amino acids. Germline CDR1 SGDLS, CDR2 YYNGEE. V was cut by 2 bases and J by 4 bases, with 13 bases left in between. CDR3 sequence (DNA): TGTGCCAGCAGCGTTCAAGCAGGACGATACGAGCAGTACTTC. Translation gives CASSVQAGRYEQYF.

The gene calls are TRBV18 and TRBJ2-3; no definite D call. The CDR3 length is 13 residues. CDR1 and CDR2 (germline): KGHSH, LQKENI. V was clipped by 0 bases and J by 2 bases, with 3 bases between them. CDR3 in DNA: TGTGCCAGCTCACCACCGGTCACAGATACGCAGTATTTT. Translation: CASSPPVTDTQYF.

This clonotype was counted a few times. J is TRBJ2-7 and V is TRBV3-1, with TRBD2 identical over 9 bases. The CDR3 has 19 amino acids. The V gene end was trimmed by 0 bases and the J gene end by 2 bases; junction bases not matched to a gene: 14. Germline CDR1 and CDR2: LGHDT and YNNKEL (reference sequence). In DNA form, the CDR3 reads TGTGCCAGCAGCCAAGATCCCCTAGCGGGACCTATCCCTCCCTACGAGCAGTACTTC. Amino acid sequence: CASSQDPLAGPIPPYEQYF.

The table lists this clonotype with a few counts. The chain is built from TRBV6-5 and TRBJ1-2; D not resolved. This CDR3 region has 13 residues. Trimming removed 0 bases at V and 6 bases at J, with 8 bases between. Germline V gives CDR1 MNHEY, CDR2 SVGAGI. The CDR3 region is CASSYSGRDGYTF. The CDR3 DNA reads TGTGCCAGCAGTTACTCGGGGAGGGATGGCTACACCTTC.

J is TRBJ2-1 and V is TRBV9; a possible D gene is TRBD2 (6 bases). V was shortened by 4 bases and J by 9 bases, with 20 bases between the two germline ends. This CDR3 spans 15 amino acids. Germline assignment: CDR1 SGDLS and CDR2 YYNGEE. CDR3 protein: CASSTRGSGFSEQFF. CDR3 DNA: TGTGCCAGCAGCACCCGGGGGAGCGGGTTCAGTGAGCAGTTCTTC.

This clonotype showed up just a few times. The CDR3: CASRTAARTGELFF. The CDR3 DNA is TGTGCCAGCAGAACAGCGGCGAGAACCGGGGAGCTGTTTTTT. The V call is TRBV28, the J call TRBJ2-2; TRBD2 is a possible D gene (5 bases). The CDR3 covers 14 residues. CDR1 and CDR2 from the germline V gene are MDHEN and SYDVKM. The V end was cut by 6 bases, the J end by 5 bases, with 13 bases between.

The rearrangement uses TRBV7-2 and TRBJ1-4, with TRBD1 matching over 7 bases. CDR1 is SGHTA, CDR2 FQGNSA, per germline. The CDR3 loop spans 15 amino acids. With 4 bases clipped from V and 8 bases from J, the junction kept 10 bases outside the gene matches. The CDR3 here is CASSSPTGLGEKLFF. CDR3 nucleotides: TGTGCCAGCAGCTCACCGACAGGGCTCGGGGAAAAACTGTTTTTT.

The J gene is TRBJ2-3, the V gene TRBV12-3 or TRBV12-4; 14 positions match TRBD2. Trimming at V came to 8 bases and at J to 0 bases, leaving 10 bases not matched to a gene. The length of the CDR3 is 18 residues. The CDR3 DNA reads TGTGCCAGCTGTTGGGTGACTAGCGGGAGGGGGAGCACAGATACGCAGTATTTT. This gives the protein CASCWVTSGRGSTDTQYF.

The rearrangement links TRBV7-2 to TRBJ2-7; 9 positions match TRBD2. J was trimmed by 2 bases and V by 1 base; bases with no gene match: 3. Germline CDR1 reads SGHTA; CDR2 reads FQGNSA. This CDR3 is built from 15 residues. CDR3 sequence: CASSLGLAVTYEQYF. CDR3 bases: TGTGCCAGCAGCTTAGGACTAGCGGTTACCTACGAGCAGTACTTC.

This clonotype came up a few times. J is TRBJ1-5 and V is TRBV6-5; no clear D. Germline-derived CDR1 and CDR2 are MNHEY and SVGAGI. This CDR3 spans 11 amino acids. V was cut by 7 bases and J by 15 bases, with 16 bases left in between. In DNA, the CDR3 is TGTGCCAGCAAGGTTGGTGACCGTCTGCATTTT. Protein sequence: CASKVGDRLHF.

CDR3 amino acids: CLAGTGEGYTF. The CDR3 DNA reads as TGTCTCGCCGGGACAGGGGAAGGCTACACCTTC. V and J are TRBV27 and TRBJ1-2, with 10 bases matching TRBD1. The germline V gene encodes CDR1 MNHEY and CDR2 SMNVEV (reference sequence). The CDR3 runs to 11 residues.

The chain combines TRBV7-3 with TRBJ2-7; tentatively, D is TRBD1 or TRBD2 (5 bases each). The CDR3 is 14 residues long. Trimming left V 5 bases short and J 3 bases short, with 14 bases between. Germline CDR1 is SGHTA and CDR2 is FQGTGA. The CDR3: CASSEGPINYEQYF. CDR3 in DNA: TGTGCCAGCAGCGAGGGGCCGATAAACTACGAGCAGTACTTC.

This clonotype was detected only once. The rearrangement joins TRBV11-2 to TRBJ1-1, with a tentative D call TRBD1 (6 bases). Trimming took off 1 base at V and 3 bases at J, with 12 bases between the two ends. Germline loops: CDR1 SGHAT, CDR2 FQNNGV. The CDR3 covers 15 residues. CDR3 amino acids: CASSLGRTADTEAFF. The CDR3 bases are TGTGCCAGCAGCTTAGGTAGGACAGCTGACACTGAAGCTTTCTTT.

This clonotype was recorded a few times. V gene TRBV5-6 combines with J gene TRBJ2-1, with D hard to call. Germline V gene sequence: CDR1 SGHDT, CDR2 YYEEEE. The V end lost 3 bases, the J end lost 7 bases, and 11 bases lay between the germline ends. The CDR3 runs to 13 residues. CDR3 residues: CASSWYPTNEQFF. DNA of the CDR3: TGTGCCAGCAGCTGGTACCCCACGAATGAGCAGTTCTTC.

DNA of the CDR3: TGTGCCAGCTCATTACAGGGAGTCAATCAGCCCCAGCATTTT. This sequence encodes CASSLQGVNQPQHF. J is TRBJ1-5 and V is TRBV18; TRBD1 might be the D (6 bases). V lost 5 bases and J lost 3, with 11 bases in between. The germline V gene has CDR1 KGHSH and CDR2 LQKENI. This CDR3 contains 14 residues.

The chain joins TRBV2 to TRBJ2-1; 13 bases align to TRBD2. The CDR3 length is 14 residues. Germline V gene sequence: CDR1 SNHLY, CDR2 FYNNEI. V shed 7 bases and J 5 bases; nucleotides not matched to a gene: 2. The CDR3 is CASILAGGDNEQFF. CDR3 coding DNA: TGTGCCAGCATACTAGCGGGGGGGGACAATGAGCAGTTCTTC.

This clonotype was observed a handful of times. The rearrangement uses TRBV20-1 and TRBJ2-2, with no clear D. Germline lookup yields CDR1 DFQATT and CDR2 SNEGSKA (reference sequence). Trimming cost V 6 bases and J 4 bases, with 12 bases left between them. The CDR3 runs 13 residues. The CDR3 coding sequence is TGCAGTGCACAAGACACCCTCACCGGGGAGCTGTTTTTT. This sequence encodes CSAQDTLTGELFF.